The rows below give T cell receptor beta chains drawn from one sample of a study of blood T cell repertoires in COVID-19. TCRdb keeps only in-frame clones here, not all; method: immunoSEQ multiplex PCR. The profile shows more than 75,000 clones, roughly 82% of them singletons. Sequencing input: peripheral blood. These receptors originate from a man between 60 and 75 years old with acute or convalescent COVID-19. Both conserved end residues are part of each CDR3. D genes are given only for firm matches. For some rows the clone size is stated as once, few or many, or as a class when expanded; others skip it.

clone size,D gene,V gene,J gene,CDR3 protein,CDR3 DNA
.,.,TRBV7-9,TRBJ2-1,CASSGVGHRVTSSYNEQFF,TGTGCCAGCTCGGGGGTGGGCCACAGAGTAACAAGCTCCTACAATGAGCAGTTCTTC
few,TRBD1,TRBV19,TRBJ2-2,CASSNRDRELRANTGELFF,TGTGCCAGTAGTAACCGGGACAGGGAATTACGAGCGAACACCGGGGAGCTGTTTTTT
.,TRBD1,TRBV19,TRBJ2-3,CASKAMRGLADTQYF,TGTGCCAGTAAGGCGATGAGGGGGCTCGCAGATACGCAGTATTTT
once,TRBD1,TRBV11-3,TRBJ2-7,CASSPGQAAYEQYF,TGTGCCAGCAGCCCAGGACAGGCGGCTTACGAGCAGTACTTC
.,.,TRBV2,TRBJ1-2,CASKGADYGYTF,TGTGCCAGCAAAGGGGCGGACTATGGCTACACCTTC
.,.,TRBV28,TRBJ1-6,CASSLSSGRNSPLHF,TGTGCCAGCAGTTTATCGTCAGGCCGCAATTCACCCCTCCACTTT
.,TRBD1,TRBV19,TRBJ1-6,CASSSSRQGGNSPLHF,TGTGCCAGTAGTTCTTCCCGACAGGGTGGGAATTCACCCCTCCACTTT
.,.,TRBV9,TRBJ1-2,CASSFPWHFRYGYTF,TGTGCCAGCAGCTTCCCTTGGCATTTTCGCTATGGCTACACCTTC
.,.,TRBV28,TRBJ2-7,CASRGRSPYEQYF,TGTGCCAGCAGGGGCAGATCACCCTACGAGCAGTACTTC
few,.,TRBV19,TRBJ1-5,CASSIRTGPIYQPQHF,TGTGCCAGTAGTATCCGCACAGGTCCCATATATCAGCCCCAGCATTTT
.,.,TRBV12-3/TRBV12-4,TRBJ2-1,CASSPQPVNEQFF,TGTGCCAGCAGCCCCCAACCAGTGAATGAGCAGTTCTTC
.,.,TRBV11-2,TRBJ2-7,CASSLDGRVVHEQYF,TGTGCCAGCAGCTTAGATGGCAGGGTGGTCCACGAGCAGTACTTC
once,.,TRBV28,TRBJ2-7,CASSTPGRGHEQYF,TGTGCCAGCAGTACTCCAGGGCGCGGACACGAGCAGTACTTC
once,.,TRBV6-1,TRBJ1-2,CASSEADRRYGYTF,TGTGCCAGCAGTGAAGCTGACAGGCGATATGGCTACACCTTC
.,TRBD2,TRBV4-2,TRBJ2-1,CASSQAHPAGVLYNEQFF,TGTGCCAGCAGCCAAGCCCACCCGGCGGGGGTATTGTACAATGAGCAGTTCTTC
.,.,TRBV9,TRBJ2-7,CASSARYNRRSYEQYF,TGTGCCAGCAGCGCCCGATACAACAGGCGCTCCTACGAGCAGTACTTC
.,.,TRBV6-2/TRBV6-3,TRBJ1-1,CASSYGGVNTEAFF,TGTGCCAGCAGTTATGGGGGGGTGAACACTGAAGCTTTCTTT
.,.,TRBV28,TRBJ2-1,CASSLKWPGSAEQFF,TGTGCCAGCAGTTTGAAGTGGCCGGGGTCCGCCGAGCAGTTCTTC
.,.,TRBV5-5,TRBJ1-2,CASRPYRDPGGYTF,TGTGCCAGCAGACCCTACAGGGACCCTGGGGGCTACACCTTC
.,TRBD1,TRBV5-1,TRBJ2-3,CASSTLGQGADKTSTDTQYF,TGCGCCAGCAGCACACTGGGACAGGGGGCCGACAAGACTAGCACAGATACGCAGTATTTT
.,TRBD1,TRBV7-9,TRBJ2-3,CASSLKGTGTDTQYF,TGTGCCAGCAGCCTGAAGGGGACAGGCACAGATACGCAGTATTTT
.,TRBD1,TRBV19,TRBJ1-5,CASKGDRWDQPQHF,TGTGCCAGTAAGGGGGACAGGTGGGATCAGCCCCAGCATTTT
once,.,TRBV21-1,TRBJ1-4,CASSGRTGENEKLFF,TGTGCCAGCAGCGGGCGGACAGGCGAAAATGAAAAACTGTTTTTT
.,TRBD1,TRBV5-1,TRBJ1-1,CASSRDGTGGGHTEAFF,TGCGCCAGCAGCCGAGACGGGACAGGGGGCGGGCACACTGAAGCTTTCTTT
.,TRBD1,TRBV19,TRBJ2-5,CASSMVGTGTQYF,TGTGCCAGTAGTATGGTAGGGACAGGGACCCAGTACTTC
.,.,TRBV25-1,TRBJ1-1,CASSRQGTEAFF,TGTGCCAGCAGTAGGCAGGGCACTGAAGCTTTCTTT
.,TRBD1,TRBV5-1,TRBJ1-1,CASSSGTANTEAFF,TGCGCCAGCAGCTCCGGGACAGCGAACACTGAAGCTTTCTTT
.,.,TRBV3-1/TRBV3-2,TRBJ2-4,CASSTTGSKNIQYF,TGTGCCAGCAGTACGACAGGTTCCAAAAACATTCAGTACTTC
.,TRBD1,TRBV7-8,TRBJ1-6,CASSLTGLASPLHF,TGTGCCAGCAGCTTGACAGGGTTGGCTTCACCCCTCCACTTT
.,TRBD1,TRBV4-3,TRBJ1-3,CASSLWTGSSGNTIYF,TGCGCCAGCAGCCTGTGGACAGGGAGCTCTGGAAACACCATATATTTT
.,TRBD1,TRBV28,TRBJ1-2,CASSNPGQGGNYGYTF,TGTGCCAGCAGCAACCCGGGACAGGGGGGGAACTATGGCTACACCTTC
.,TRBD1,TRBV6-2/TRBV6-3,TRBJ1-2,CASSRPTGTGFYGYTF,TGTGCCAGCAGTCGACCAACCGGGACAGGGTTCTATGGCTACACCTTC
.,TRBD1,TRBV7-2,TRBJ1-2,CASSLAYGTGISGYTF,TGTGCCAGCAGCTTAGCGTACGGGACAGGGATAAGTGGCTACACCTTC
.,TRBD1,TRBV7-2,TRBJ1-2,CASSVDRDRAFNYGYTF,TGTGCCAGCAGCGTAGACAGGGACCGGGCGTTTAACTATGGCTACACCTTC
.,.,TRBV27,TRBJ1-6,CASSPRVTTYNSPLHF,TGTGCCAGCAGTCCCAGGGTGACGACCTATAATTCACCCCTCCACTTT
.,TRBD2,TRBV28,TRBJ2-2,CASSFSGGAFGELFF,TGTGCCAGCAGTTTTAGCGGGGGGGCCTTCGGGGAGCTGTTTTTT
.,TRBD1,TRBV5-4,TRBJ1-1,CASTTGGRTEAFF,TGTGCCAGCACCACAGGGGGCAGGACTGAAGCTTTCTTT
.,TRBD1,TRBV7-2,TRBJ2-7,CASRPDRGYEQYF,TGTGCCAGCAGGCCGGACAGGGGGTACGAGCAGTACTTC
once,TRBD1,TRBV19,TRBJ1-2,CASSGEGQTDYGYTF,TGTGCCAGTAGTGGAGAGGGACAGACCGACTATGGCTACACCTTC
.,TRBD1,TRBV6-6,TRBJ2-1,CASSYSGTGGYEQFF,TGTGCCAGCAGTTACTCGGGGACAGGGGGCTATGAGCAGTTCTTC
.,.,TRBV7-8,TRBJ1-4,CASSPNGEKLFF,TGTGCCAGCAGCCCGAACGGTGAAAAACTGTTTTTT
.,TRBD1,TRBV5-1,TRBJ1-2,CASSWDRRNYGYTF,TGCGCCAGCAGCTGGGACAGGCGAAACTATGGCTACACCTTC
.,TRBD2,TRBV7-2,TRBJ2-1,CASSIQSGGPYNEQFF,TGTGCCAGCAGCATCCAAAGCGGGGGGCCCTACAATGAGCAGTTCTTC
.,.,TRBV3-1/TRBV3-2,TRBJ2-1,CASSQVIEGRINNEQFF,TGTGCCAGCAGCCAAGTTATCGAGGGGAGGATAAACAATGAGCAGTTCTTC
.,.,TRBV2,TRBJ1-6,CASSGQINSPLHF,TGTGCCAGCAGCGGACAGATTAATTCACCCCTCCACTTT
once,TRBD2,TRBV5-6,TRBJ2-7,CASSLYLGEGYEQYF,TGTGCCAGCAGCTTGTATCTCGGGGAGGGATACGAGCAGTACTTC